These 8 T cell receptor beta chains were sequenced from one sample in a study of shared clonotypes between healthy human individuals. Using immunoSEQ multiplex PCR, the repertoire was profiled, and TCRdb retains in-frame clones only, with some absent. The sample includes about a million clones, 60% to 85% of them seen just once. Sample: memory CD4+ T cells sorted from blood. Subset described: CD45RA-negative fraction. The receptors stem from a man between 18 and 35 years old in good health.

This chain links TRBV10-3 with TRBJ2-7; TRBD2 agrees at 10 bases. The CDR3 is 14 residues long. Looked up from germline, CDR1 is ENHRY and CDR2 is SYGVKD. V was clipped by 5 bases and J by 2 bases; unmatched bases: 3. The CDR3 protein is CAISPLAGAYEQYF. As DNA, the CDR3 is TGTGCCATCAGTCCTCTAGCGGGGGCCTACGAGCAGTACTTC.

This clone was observed once. This chain links TRBV5-1 with TRBJ2-7; TRBD1 matches at 10 bases. Losses at the gene ends were 4 bases for V and 3 bases for J; bases not matched to a gene: 4. This CDR3 spans 14 amino acids. The germline V gene has CDR1 SGHRS and CDR2 YFSETQ. CDR3 sequence reads: CASSIDRGLYEQYF. The CDR3 DNA reads TGCGCCAGCAGCATCGACAGGGGGCTCTACGAGCAGTACTTC.

This clone has a single count. V gene TRBV30 combines with J gene TRBJ1-2; possible D gene TRBD1, 5 bases. The CDR3 runs 13 residues. V gave up 2 bases and J gave up 4 bases, with 11 bases separating them. The germline V gene encodes CDR1 GTSNPN and CDR2 SVGIG (reference sequence). The CDR3 coding sequence is TGTGCCTGGAGTCACCGGGACGTCTATGGCTACACCTTC. Protein product: CAWSHRDVYGYTF. Variable domain in full (rest from reference TRBV30 and TRBJ1-2): SQTIHQWPATLVQPVGSPLSLECTVEGTSNPNLYWYRQAAGRGLQLLFYSVGIGQISSEVPQNLSASRPQDRQFILSSKKLLLSDSGFYLCAWSHRDVYGYTFGSGTRLTVV.

This clone occurred once. V is TRBV11-2 and J is TRBJ2-7; 10 nucleotides match TRBD2. Germline CDR1 SGHAT, CDR2 FQNNGV. With 3 bases clipped from V and 5 bases from J, the junction kept 4 bases outside the gene matches. This CDR3 has 14 amino acids. CDR3 residues: CASSFLAGDDEQYF. CDR3 nucleotide sequence: TGTGCCAGCAGCTTCCTAGCGGGAGATGACGAGCAGTACTTC.

The V gene is TRBV4-2, the J gene TRBJ2-5; 8 bases align to TRBD2. Germline V CDR1 and CDR2: LGHNA, YNFKEQ. J gave up 9 bases and V 0 bases, and 12 bases lay outside the gene matches. The CDR3 totals 16 residues. The CDR3 DNA reads as TGTGCCAGCAGCCAAGACTCGACTAGCGCCCGATCGGCCCAGTACTTC. It is translated as CASSQDSTSARSAQYF.

This clone was observed many times. The chain carries TRBV5-1 and TRBJ2-1; 7 bases agree with TRBD1. V shed 0 bases, J shed 4 bases, and the junction held 10 bases outside the gene matches. The CDR3 has 17 residues. The germline V gene has CDR1 SGHRS and CDR2 YFSETQ. DNA for the CDR3: TGCGCCAGCAGCTTGGACCCACCCGGGACAGTTTACAATGAGCAGTTCTTC. Translating gives CASSLDPPGTVYNEQFF. The full variable domain, in which reference TRBV5-1 and TRBJ2-1 provide the parts outside the CDR3, is KAGVTQTPRYLIKTRGQQVTLSCSPISGHRSVSWYQQTPGQGLQFLFEYFSETQRNKGNFPGRFSGRQFSNSRSEMNVSTLELGDSALYLCASSLDPPGTVYNEQFFGPGTRLTVL.

The rearrangement links TRBV6-5 to TRBJ2-2; 12 bases are a match to TRBD2. CDR3 length: 15 residues. Germline V lookup: CDR1 MNHEY, CDR2 SVGAGI. V shed 5 bases and J 6 bases; nucleotides not matched to a gene: 4. CDR3 coding DNA: TGTGCCAGCAGTCTACTAGCGGGAGGAGCCGGGGAGCTGTTTTTT. It is translated as CASSLLAGGAGELFF.

The V gene is TRBV30, the J gene TRBJ2-7; TRBD1 matches at 9 bases. Trimming removed 7 bases from V and 2 bases from J; junction bases left unmatched: 6. CDR3 length: 13 residues. The V gene's germline CDR1 is GTSNPN and CDR2 SVGIG (reference sequence). This CDR3 reads CAYQDRGAYEQYF. CDR3 DNA sequence: TGTGCCTACCAGGACAGGGGCGCCTACGAGCAGTACTTC.